The 21 T cell receptor beta chains below come from one sample, sequenced in a study of T cells in Graves' hyperthyroidism and ophthalmopathy. Regions amplified from RNA transcripts were the TCR beta CDR3 regions. In the first-round RT-PCR of the TCR CDR3, the HTBI primer set was used. TCRdb used MiXCR to reprocess the multiplex PCR reads, holding one entry per CDR3 protein. The sample records about 400,000 distinct CDR3 sequences, around 15% being singletons. What was sequenced was blood. These TCRs come from a woman under 30 with Graves' hyperthyroidism.

In this sample, this clonotype turned up many times. This chain uses TRBV5-1 with TRBJ2-7; maybe TRBD2 (6 bases). Germline V gives CDR1 SGHRS, CDR2 YFSETQ. V was shortened by 7 bases and J by 1 base, with 15 bases between the two germline ends. The CDR3 has 14 residues. The CDR3 nucleotides are TGCGCCAGCTCCTACGGGACTCTGTCCTACGAGCAGTACTTC. The encoded protein is CASSYGTLSYEQYF.

This clonotype was counted ten times or more. The chain joins TRBV10-2 to TRBJ2-7; 13 positions match TRBD2. The CDR3 runs to 18 residues. V lost 5 bases and J lost 2; bases outside the gene matches: 12. CDR1 is WSHSY and CDR2 is SAAADI in the germline V gene. In nucleotides, the CDR3 is TGCGCCAGCAGTCGATCAACTAGCGGGAGGGCCTCGGCCTACGAGCAGTACTTC. It specifies CASSRSTSGRASAYEQYF.

This clonotype was detected many times. The rearrangement joins TRBV20-1 to TRBJ2-3; D is undetermined. The CDR3 contains 12 residues. V dropped 3 bases and J dropped 2 bases, with 6 bases sitting between them. Germline V CDR1 and CDR2: DFQATT, SNEGSKA (reference sequence). CDR3 amino acids: CSARTHTDTQYF. Here the CDR3 DNA reads TGCAGTGCTAGGACGCACACAGATACGCAGTATTTT.

This clonotype occurred many times. The chain couples TRBV7-2 to TRBJ2-3; 9 bases align to TRBD2. Losses at the gene ends were 5 bases for V and 4 bases for J; bases not matched to a gene: 19. This CDR3 spans 19 amino acids. CDR1 SGHTA and CDR2 FQGNSA come from the germline V gene. The CDR3 loop reads CASSLSLWGGSGSPDTQYF. For the CDR3, the DNA is TGTGCCAGCAGCCTAAGCTTATGGGGTGGTAGCGGGAGCCCAGATACGCAGTATTTT.

In this sample, this clonotype turned up many times. The CDR3 DNA reads as TGCGCCAGCAGCGGGGGACTAGACGGCCGCACAGATACGCAGTATTTT. Its translation is CASSGGLDGRTDTQYF. The chain employs TRBV5-1 and TRBJ2-3; 8 positions agree with TRBD2. The CDR3 spans 16 residues. The V gene end was trimmed by 4 bases and the J gene end by 1 base; junction bases not matched to a gene: 8. Germline lookup yields CDR1 SGHRS and CDR2 YFSETQ. Complete variable domain (other parts from reference TRBV5-1 and TRBJ2-3): KAGVTQTPRYLIKTRGQQVTLSCSPISGHRSVSWYQQTPGQGLQFLFEYFSETQRNKGNFPGRFSGRQFSNSRSEMNVSTLELGDSALYLCASSGGLDGRTDTQYFGPGTRLTVL.

Ten or more counts support this clonotype. This chain links TRBV7-3 with TRBJ2-3; D may match TRBD1 or TRBD2 (5 bases each). The germline gives CDR1 SGHTA, CDR2 FQGTGA. V was trimmed by 6 bases and J by 4 bases, leaving 17 bases between them. The CDR3 runs to 15 residues. CDR3 sequence: CASSQDGDPSDTQYF. CDR3 DNA: TGTGCCAGCAGTCAAGATGGGGACCCCTCAGATACGCAGTATTTT.

Ten or more counts support this clonotype. The chain joins TRBV28 to TRBJ1-2; D call uncertain. V was pared by 2 bases and J by 5 bases, with 12 bases between. The CDR3 is 14 residues long. Germline V gene lookup returns CDR1 MDHEN and CDR2 SYDVKM. The CDR3 coding sequence is TGTGCCAGCAGTTTACTCGGGGAGAAGTATGGCTACACCTTC. Amino acids: CASSLLGEKYGYTF.

J is TRBJ1-4 and V is TRBV6-1; D call uncertain. CDR1 is MNHNS, CDR2 SASEGT, per germline. The V end was cut by 7 bases, the J end by 5 bases, with 11 bases between. This CDR3 is built from 13 residues. The CDR3 loop is CASMQELNEKLFF. CDR3 nucleotides: TGTGCCAGCATGCAGGAATTGAATGAAAAACTGTTTTTT.

This chain links TRBV9 with TRBJ1-1; D gene ambiguous. CDR3 length equals 14 residues. The V end was cut by 6 bases, the J end by 3 bases, with 15 bases between. Germline values: CDR1 SGDLS, CDR2 YYNGEE. The CDR3 loop is CASTKHGSDTEAFF. CDR3 DNA: TGTGCCAGCACCAAACACGGGAGCGACACTGAAGCTTTCTTT.

The V gene is TRBV28, the J gene TRBJ2-3; 7 bases map to TRBD2. Germline V lookup: CDR1 MDHEN, CDR2 SYDVKM. This CDR3 region has 18 residues. The V segment lost 2 bases and the J segment 2 bases; nucleotides outside the gene matches: 13. This chain's CDR3 is CASSLMPGRERSTDTQYF. DNA of the CDR3: TGTGCCAGCAGTTTAATGCCAGGGCGGGAGCGGTCCACAGATACGCAGTATTTT.

This clonotype has ten or more counts. The chain employs TRBV28 and TRBJ2-5; tentative D call: TRBD2 (6 bases). Germline V gives CDR1 MDHEN, CDR2 SYDVKM. This CDR3 region has 12 residues. Trimming took 6 bases from V and 5 from J, leaving 10 bases between them. CDR3 in amino acids: CASRRLGETQYF. The CDR3, as DNA: TGTGCCAGCAGACGACTAGGGGAGACCCAGTACTTC.

Concerning this clonotype itself: This may be a read error: a much more frequent sequence differs by one nucleotide. The chain uses TRBV6-1 and TRBJ2-7; 7 bases agree with TRBD1. Germline V lookup: CDR1 MNHNS, CDR2 SASEGT. The length of the CDR3 is 13 residues. CDR3 residues: CAGSRLDRDEQYF. CDR3 sequence (DNA): TGTGCCGGCAGCCGTCTTGACAGGGACGAGCAGTACTTC.

This clonotype was observed a few times. The chain employs TRBV5-6 and TRBJ1-1; perhaps TRBD1 as D (5 bases). The V and J ends lost 4 bases and 3 bases respectively, with 13 bases between them. Per germline, CDR1 SGHDT and CDR2 YYEEEE. The CDR3 totals 14 residues. This CDR3 reads CASSQGVWDTEAFF. CDR3 coding DNA: TGTGCCAGCAGCCAAGGGGTTTGGGACACTGAAGCTTTCTTT.

The J gene is TRBJ2-1, the V gene TRBV9; 7 bases agree with TRBD2. This CDR3 is built from 16 residues. The junction had 7 bases not matched to a gene; V was cut back by 0 bases and J by 4 bases. Per germline, CDR1 SGDLS and CDR2 YYNGEE. The CDR3: CASSVAGPGGYNEQFF. CDR3 nucleotide sequence: TGTGCCAGCAGCGTAGCTGGACCCGGGGGGTACAATGAGCAGTTCTTC. The full variable domain, with the rest looked up from reference TRBV9 and TRBJ2-1, is DSGVTQTPKHLITATGQRVTLRCSPRSGDLSVYWYQQSLDQGLQFLIQYYNGEERAKGNILERFSAQQFPDLHSELNLSSLELGDSALYFCASSVAGPGGYNEQFFGPGTRLTVL.

This clonotype showed up just a few times. This chain joins TRBV19 and TRBJ1-5; D perhaps matches TRBD1 (5 bases). Trimming pared 7 bases from V and 0 bases from J, leaving 10 bases between. CDR1 is LNHDA, CDR2 SQIVND, per germline (reference sequence). The CDR3 spans 14 residues. The CDR3 DNA sequence: TGTGCCAGTAAAGACGGGACTAGCAATCAGCCCCAGCATTTT. This codes for CASKDGTSNQPQHF.

This clonotype was recorded many times. V is TRBV7-9 and J is TRBJ2-1; 7 bases match TRBD1. Germline CDR1 and CDR2: SEHNR and FQNEAQ (reference sequence). The V segment lost 5 bases and the J segment 3 bases; nucleotides outside the gene matches: 19. The CDR3 has 19 residues. The CDR3 bases are TGTGCCAGCAGCCCCCTGAAGACCCGATCGGGACAGTTCTACAATGAGCAGTTCTTC. Protein sequence: CASSPLKTRSGQFYNEQFF.

This clonotype was observed at least ten times. The V gene is TRBV10-3, the J gene TRBJ2-1; TRBD2 aligns across 8 bases. The DNA matches TRBJ2-7 better at its end, which makes the J call doubtful. The CDR3 length is 15 residues. The germline V gene has CDR1 ENHRY and CDR2 SYGVKD. The CDR3: CAISKTRGGYDEQYF. CDR3 sequence (DNA): TGTGCCATCAGTAAAACCCGGGGGGGTTACGATGAGCAGTACTTC.

This chain uses TRBV20-1 with TRBJ2-1; either TRBD1 or TRBD2 may supply D (5 bases each). This CDR3 contains 14 residues. The V end was cut by 3 bases, the J end by 5 bases, with 14 bases between. CDR1 is DFQATT and CDR2 is SNEGSKA in the germline V gene (reference sequence). The CDR3 region has the DNA TGCAGTGCTAGGGGTCAGGGAGCGGACAATGAGCAGTTCTTC. This gives the protein CSARGQGADNEQFF.

This clonotype has at least ten counts. This sequence joins TRBV2 and TRBJ1-1; weak D call: TRBD1 (6 bases). Looked up from germline, CDR1 is SNHLY and CDR2 is FYNNEI. The CDR3 is 15 amino acids. V lost 8 bases, J lost 1 base, and 17 bases lay in between. In DNA, the CDR3 is TGTGCCAGCCTGGGGGGGGGACAAACGAACACTGAAGCTTTCTTT. Residues: CASLGGGQTNTEAFF.

This clonotype was detected ten times or more. The genes are TRBV12-3 or TRBV12-4 and TRBJ1-3, with D unclear. The V gene lost 4 bases and the J gene lost 3 bases, with 10 bases spanning the gap. CDR3 size: 14 residues. Here the CDR3 reads CASSSGEVGNTIYF. The CDR3 DNA reads TGTGCCAGCAGTTCTGGGGAGGTTGGAAACACCATATATTTT.

This chain connects TRBV7-9 to TRBJ1-4, with D maybe TRBD1 (5 bases). Germline CDR1 reads SEHNR; CDR2 reads FQNEAQ (reference sequence). This CDR3 is built from 15 residues. Trimming removed 1 base at V and 8 bases at J, with 14 bases between. The CDR3 loop reads CASSLDFLGREKLFF. In DNA, the CDR3 is TGTGCCAGCAGCTTAGATTTCTTGGGGCGCGAAAAACTGTTTTTT.